The present TCR beta chain was sequenced within a study of T cell repertoires in cytomegalovirus infection. Background on the study: Matching HLA type and CMV infection were both indicated by public TCR beta signatures.

Broader study findings: HLA-C-restricted, CMV-specific TCR beta clonotypes were dominant ex vivo.

TCRdb ran MiXCR on the reads and lists one entry per CDR3 protein. Of some 68,000 distinct CDR3 sequences listed, around 21% are singletons. The ends were cut back, 2 bases at V and 3 bases at J, with 22 bases in the middle. CDR3 length equals 18 residues. This clonotype occurred many times. Antigen: not known. The chain recombines TRBV12-3 or TRBV12-4 with TRBJ1-1, with D possibly being TRBD1 (5 bases). The sample comprised PBMCs, sequenced either directly or after in vitro stimulation (not recorded which). This receptor was obtained from a human donor in good health (CMV status not recorded). Some clones in this sample may be carry-over from other donors' samples. This CDR3 is CASSLLTEGRYVDTEAFF. As DNA, the CDR3 is TGTGCCAGCAGTTTACTCACGGAGGGGCGGTATGTGGACACTGAAGCTTTCTTT.